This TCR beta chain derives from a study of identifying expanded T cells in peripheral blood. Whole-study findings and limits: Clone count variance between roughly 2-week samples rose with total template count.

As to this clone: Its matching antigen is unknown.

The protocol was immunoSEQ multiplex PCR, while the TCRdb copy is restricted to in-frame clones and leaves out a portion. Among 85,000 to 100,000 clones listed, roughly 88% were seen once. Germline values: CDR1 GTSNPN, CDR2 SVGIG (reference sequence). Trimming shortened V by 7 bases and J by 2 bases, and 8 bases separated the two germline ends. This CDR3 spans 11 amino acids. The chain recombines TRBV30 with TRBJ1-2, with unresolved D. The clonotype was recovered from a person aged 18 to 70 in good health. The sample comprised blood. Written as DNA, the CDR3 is TGTGCCTCCTCGCGCAACTATGGCTACACCTTC. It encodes CASSRNYGYTF.